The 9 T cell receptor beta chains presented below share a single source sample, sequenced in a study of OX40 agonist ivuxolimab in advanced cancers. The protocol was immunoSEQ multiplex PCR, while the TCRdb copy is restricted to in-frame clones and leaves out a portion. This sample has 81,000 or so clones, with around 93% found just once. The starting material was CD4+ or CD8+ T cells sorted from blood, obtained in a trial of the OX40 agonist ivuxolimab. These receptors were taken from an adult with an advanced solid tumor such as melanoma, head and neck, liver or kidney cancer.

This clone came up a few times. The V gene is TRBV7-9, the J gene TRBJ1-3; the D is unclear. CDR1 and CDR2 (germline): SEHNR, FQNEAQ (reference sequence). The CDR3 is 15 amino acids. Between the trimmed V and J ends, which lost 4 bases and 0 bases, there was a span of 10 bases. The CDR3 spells CASSSTPISGNTIYF. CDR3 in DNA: TGTGCCAGCAGCTCTACTCCCATCTCTGGAAACACCATATATTTT.

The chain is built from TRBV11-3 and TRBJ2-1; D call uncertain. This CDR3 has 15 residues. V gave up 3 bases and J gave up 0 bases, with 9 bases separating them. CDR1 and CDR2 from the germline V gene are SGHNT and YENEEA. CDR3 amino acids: CASSLGYSSYNEQFF. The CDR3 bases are TGTGCCAGCAGCTTGGGGTACAGCTCCTACAATGAGCAGTTCTTC.

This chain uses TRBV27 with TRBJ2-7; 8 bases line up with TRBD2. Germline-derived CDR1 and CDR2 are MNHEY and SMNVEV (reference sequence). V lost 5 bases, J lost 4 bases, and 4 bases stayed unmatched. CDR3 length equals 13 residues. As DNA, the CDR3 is TGTGCCAGCAGTACGGGACTAGTGTACGAGCAGTACTTC. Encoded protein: CASSTGLVYEQYF.

The DNA for the CDR3 is TGTGCCAGCTCACCAGCGAGTCAGGGGTATTCCATGAACACTGAAGCTTTCTTT. It is translated as CASSPASQGYSMNTEAFF. The chain uses TRBV18 and TRBJ1-1; D perhaps matches TRBD1 (6 bases). Trimming took 2 bases from V and 0 from J, leaving 19 bases between them. CDR1 and CDR2 (germline): KGHSH, LQKENI. This CDR3 is built from 18 residues.

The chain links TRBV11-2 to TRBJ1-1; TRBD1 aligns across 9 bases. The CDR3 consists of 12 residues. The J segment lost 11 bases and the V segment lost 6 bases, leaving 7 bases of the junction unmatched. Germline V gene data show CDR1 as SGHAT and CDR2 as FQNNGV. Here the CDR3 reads CASSMGQGRAFF. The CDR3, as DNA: TGTGCCAGCAGTATGGGACAGGGAAGGGCTTTCTTT.

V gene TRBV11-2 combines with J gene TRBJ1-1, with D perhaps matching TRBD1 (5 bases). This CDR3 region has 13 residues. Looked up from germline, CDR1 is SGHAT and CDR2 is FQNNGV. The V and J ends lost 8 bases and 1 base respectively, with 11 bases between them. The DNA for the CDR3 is TGTGCCAGCTACTGGGGGGGGAACACTGAAGCTTTCTTT. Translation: CASYWGGNTEAFF. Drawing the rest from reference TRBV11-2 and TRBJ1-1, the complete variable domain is EAGVAQSPRYKIIEKRQSVAFWCNPISGHATLYWYQQILGQGPKLLIQFQNNGVVDDSQLPKDRFSAERLKGVDSTLKIQPAKLEDSAVYLCASYWGGNTEAFFGQGTRLTVV.

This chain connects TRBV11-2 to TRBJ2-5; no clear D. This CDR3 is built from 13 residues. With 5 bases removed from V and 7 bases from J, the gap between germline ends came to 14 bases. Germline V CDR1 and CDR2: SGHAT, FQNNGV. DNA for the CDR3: TGTGCCAGCAGCGAGAGGAGTTGGTTGACCCAGTACTTC. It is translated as CASSERSWLTQYF. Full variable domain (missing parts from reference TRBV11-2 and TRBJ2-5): EAGVAQSPRYKIIEKRQSVAFWCNPISGHATLYWYQQILGQGPKLLIQFQNNGVVDDSQLPKDRFSAERLKGVDSTLKIQPAKLEDSAVYLCASSERSWLTQYFGPGTRLLVL.

CDR3 nucleotides: TGTGCTAGTGGTTTTGGGGGCTCTGGGGCCAACGTCCTGACTTTC. It translates to CASGFGGSGANVLTF. The J gene is TRBJ2-6, the V gene TRBV12-5; the D call may be TRBD1 or TRBD2 (5 bases each). Germline-derived CDR1 and CDR2 are LGHNT and FRNRAP. The V and J ends lost 3 bases and 0 bases respectively, with 6 bases between them. The CDR3 is made up of 15 amino acids. The complete variable domain, with remaining parts taken from reference TRBV12-5 and TRBJ2-6, reads DARVTQTPRHKVTEMGQEVTMRCQPILGHNTVFWYRQTMMQGLELLAYFRNRAPLDDSGMPKDRFSAEMPDATLATLKIQPSEPRDSAVYFCASGFGGSGANVLTFGAGSRLTVL.

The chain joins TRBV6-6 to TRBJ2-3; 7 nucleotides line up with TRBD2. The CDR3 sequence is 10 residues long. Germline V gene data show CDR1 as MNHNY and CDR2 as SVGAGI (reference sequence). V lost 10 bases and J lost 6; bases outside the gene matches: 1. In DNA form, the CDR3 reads TGTGCCATCGGGGGGGATACGCAGTATTTT. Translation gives CAIGGDTQYF.